This T cell receptor (beta chain) was observed in a study of cytomegalovirus exposure and HLA in healthy donors. Study background: From approximately 170 million T cells, an earlier analysis saw approximately 110 million unique TCR beta sequences. Study-wide results and caveats: A later look showed TCR association rates differing by HLA locus, highest for DRB1 and lowest for HLA-C. Later genetic work tied a missense DCLRE1C variant to beta-chain V and J trimming. When a later analysis compared HLA-associated TCR beta chains with equally common others, the HLA-associated chains turned out to be more clonally expanded and to have lower generation probabilities.

This CDR3 is 14 amino acids long. Trimming removed 5 bases at V and 5 bases at J, with 14 bases between. Germline assignment: CDR1 SGHRS and CDR2 YFSETQ. As regards this clone: Its target is not known.

PCR amplification relied on 60 Vbeta primers (plus 13 Jbeta primers). Profiled with immunoSEQ multiplex PCR; TCRdb holds only in-frame clones, not every one. The table records about 86,000 clones, around 79% of them present only once. Sequenced material: PBMCs. The sequence came from a female donor in good health and CMV-seronegative. The chain is built from TRBV5-1 and TRBJ2-1; perhaps TRBD1 as D (5 bases). This chain's CDR3 is CASRGAVLDNEQFF. CDR3 sequence (DNA): TGCGCCAGCAGAGGGGCCGTACTCGACAATGAGCAGTTCTTC. Full variable domain (remainder filled in from reference TRBV5-1 and TRBJ2-1): KAGVTQTPRYLIKTRGQQVTLSCSPISGHRSVSWYQQTPGQGLQFLFEYFSETQRNKGNFPGRFSGRQFSNSRSEMNVSTLELGDSALYLCASRGAVLDNEQFFGPGTRLTVL.